In its sample, the clone carrying this TCR beta chain was seen many times. Its antigen is unidentified. The entry originates in a study of early T cells in non-severe SARS-CoV-2 infection. Turning to the study itself: Sequenced material consisted of bulk RNA (from unsorted whole blood), and chains were unpaired.

Attachment of unique molecular identifiers to individual cDNA molecules was performed. Using its own MiXCR run on the 5' RACE reads, TCRdb lists one record per CDR3 protein. The sample gives around 52,000 distinct CDR3 sequences, roughly 12% of which show up once; around 2.8% is in the top ten. CDR3 length equals 16 residues. Germline-derived CDR1 and CDR2 are SQVTM and ANQGSEA. V shed 2 bases and J 0 bases; nucleotides not matched to a gene: 7. General study results and limits: VDJdb matching favored anti-spike CD8 responses, missing private and CD4 specificities.

This receptor was obtained from an adult who was a healthcare worker with PCR-confirmed SARS-CoV-2 infection or an uninfected control (not recorded which). Material for sequencing was whole blood. The chain employs TRBV29-1 and TRBJ2-1, with 7 bases fitting TRBD2. CDR3 nucleotide sequence: TGCAGCGTTGAAAAAGGGAGCGGGAACTCCTACAATGAGCAGTTCTTC. The encoded protein is CSVEKGSGNSYNEQFF.